This T cell receptor (beta chain) was recovered during a study of blood T cell repertoires in COVID-19. The wider study: Collection of acute and convalescent COVID-19 samples took place in the United States, Italy and Spain. The analysed material was cDNA or gDNA that came from T cells, B-cell-depleted T cells, or PBMCs.

Method: immunoSEQ multiplex PCR; TCRdb's copy keeps in-frame clones and lacks some. The data show under 100,000 clones, under 80% seen once. Enrolment of Seattle patients took place during active infection, and they were followed longitudinally. This clone was counted a single time. Per the germline V gene, CDR1 is SGHAT and CDR2 is FQDESV (reference sequence). This CDR3 comprises 12 residues. Deletions cut 4 bases from V and 9 bases from J, with 10 bases between. This receptor was identified in a man aged 60 to 69 with COVID-19, enrolled during active disease. The material sequenced was peripheral blood. This chain joins TRBV11-1 and TRBJ2-1; D is undetermined. The CDR3 DNA reads as TGTGCCAGCAGCTGGCCAGGTCTTGAGCAGTTCTTC. Amino acids: CASSWPGLEQFF.